This entry describes one TCR beta chain. These data originate in a study of blood T cell repertoires in COVID-19. As for the study in general: Sources were T cells, B-cell-depleted T cells, or PBMCs; the material itself was cDNA or gDNA.

CDR3 size: 15 residues. Germline lookup yields CDR1 MNHEY and CDR2 SVGAGI. J was trimmed by 1 base and V by 6 bases; bases with no gene match: 8. Libraries were prepared by immunoSEQ multiplex PCR; TCRdb keeps only in-frame clonotypes and omits some of them. The sample has just over 15,000 clones; 80% are singletons. Sequenced input: peripheral blood. The origin of this receptor is a human donor in a cohort sampled during active COVID-19. The rearrangement uses TRBV6-5 and TRBJ2-7; 8 bases map to TRBD1. This chain's CDR3 is CASSTTGEESYEQYF. The CDR3 DNA follows: TGTGCCAGCAGCACGACAGGGGAAGAATCCTACGAGCAGTACTTC.